This entry lists 29 T cell receptor beta chains sequenced from one sample in a study of human T cells and chemical hapten exposure (dated by TCRdb to the early 2020s). Library preparation was by RACE. The listed sequencing device is NextSeq 500. TCRdb reprocessing: public reads trimmed at Q25 with fastp, clones called with MiXCR, in-frame beta chains kept. Every entry covers one CDR3 protein and lists the most common genes and DNA from its rows. The sample includes 80,000 to 100,000 distinct CDR3 sequences, with 9.3% observed a single time. In total, the top ten clones hold just over 2% of the sample. The time point label of this sample denotes: patch test 2, 6 weeks after DPC sensitization. This sample's treatment or condition label indicates: therapeutic diphenylcyclopropenone sensitization with weekly scalp DPC. This sample comprised whole blood, obtained in connection with sensitization to the hapten diphenylcyclopropenone (DPC). The receptor set was obtained from a woman aged 40 to 50 with alopecia areata. Some clones in this sample may be carry-over from other donors' samples.

The gene calls are TRBV3-1 and TRBJ2-3, with 7 bases matching TRBD1. This CDR3 region has 14 residues. V lost 2 bases to trimming and J lost 4 bases; unmatched junction nucleotides: 3. Germline V gives CDR1 LGHDT, CDR2 YNNKEL (reference sequence). DNA of the CDR3: TGTGCCAGCAGCCAACGACAGGGCTCAGATACGCAGTATTTT. Protein: CASSQRQGSDTQYF.

This clonotype was counted between two and nine times. The genes are TRBV4-1 and TRBJ1-4, with 7 bases that match TRBD1. V was clipped by 3 bases and J by 6 bases; unmatched bases: 7. Germline loops: CDR1 MGHRA, CDR2 YSYEKL. CDR3 length equals 15 residues. CDR3 loop: CASSQPDRDYEKLFF. CDR3 DNA: TGCGCCAGCAGCCAGCCCGACAGGGATTATGAAAAACTGTTTTTT.

The rearrangement uses TRBV9 and TRBJ1-1, with D maybe TRBD1 (5 bases). V shed 0 bases and J shed 7 bases, with 10 bases lying between them. Germline-derived CDR1 and CDR2 are SGDLS and YYNGEE. This CDR3 is built from 13 residues. CDR3 loop: CASSVDSDSEAFF. The CDR3 bases are TGTGCCAGCAGCGTAGATAGTGACAGTGAAGCTTTCTTT.

This clonotype was detected many times. The rearrangement joins TRBV7-2 to TRBJ2-1; the D is unclear. Germline CDR1 is SGHTA and CDR2 is FQGNSA. The CDR3 spans 14 residues. Trimming took 6 bases from V and 3 from J, leaving 12 bases between them. The CDR3 DNA reads as TGTGCCAGCAGTAACGACGCTTACTACAATGAGCAGTTCTTC. It specifies CASSNDAYYNEQFF. Using reference TRBV7-2 and TRBJ2-1 for the parts outside the CDR3, the full variable domain is GAGVSQSPSNKVTEKGKDVELRCDPISGHTALYWYRQSLGQGLEFLIYFQGNSAPDKSGLPSDRFSAERTGGSVSTLTIQRTQQEDSAVYLCASSNDAYYNEQFFGPGTRLTVL.

The J gene is TRBJ2-3, the V gene TRBV29-1; 7 bases agree with TRBD1. CDR3 length: 14 residues. J lost 5 bases, V lost 2 bases, and 7 bases had no gene match. Germline assignment: CDR1 SQVTM and CDR2 ANQGSEA. The CDR3 reads CSVEQGVLGDTQYF. CDR3 in DNA: TGCAGCGTTGAACAGGGGGTCCTTGGAGATACGCAGTATTTT.

This clonotype was counted between two and nine times. The rearrangement uses TRBV29-1 and TRBJ2-3, with D perhaps TRBD1 (6 bases). The CDR3 covers 14 residues. CDR1 is SQVTM and CDR2 is ANQGSEA in the germline V gene. Deletions cut 1 base from V and 4 bases from J, with 12 bases between. The CDR3 region has the DNA TGCAGCGTTGAAGGCAGGGGTAAGCCAGATACGCAGTATTTT. It translates to CSVEGRGKPDTQYF.

This clonotype was detected only a few times. The chain has TRBV4-3 and TRBJ1-2; tentatively, D is TRBD1 (6 bases). The V and J ends lost 0 bases and 4 bases respectively, with 12 bases between them. The CDR3 has 15 residues. Germline CDR1 is LGHNA and CDR2 is YSLEER. Written as DNA, the CDR3 is TGCGCCAGCAGCCAAGAAGTGACAGGCGTCTATGGCTACACCTTC. Protein: CASSQEVTGVYGYTF.

This clonotype appeared a few times. The chain joins TRBV7-9 to TRBJ2-2; TRBD2 matches at 12 bases. Germline values: CDR1 SEHNR, CDR2 FQNEAQ (reference sequence). The CDR3 is made up of 17 amino acids. J lost 5 bases, V lost 3 bases, and 7 bases had no gene match. The CDR3: CASSLTTSGRSTGELFF. The CDR3 bases are TGTGCCAGCAGCTTGACGACTAGCGGGAGAAGTACCGGGGAGCTGTTTTTT.

Here the CDR3 reads CASSQELAGVLRAETQYF. CDR3 in DNA: TGCGCCAGCAGCCAAGAATTGGCGGGAGTGCTGAGGGCGGAGACCCAGTACTTC. The V gene is TRBV4-3, the J gene TRBJ2-5; 7 bases agree with TRBD2. Germline-derived CDR1 and CDR2 are LGHNA and YSLEER. With V trimmed by 0 bases and J by 5 bases, 15 bases remained unmatched. The CDR3 is made up of 18 amino acids.

This clonotype was recorded many times. The V gene is TRBV28, the J gene TRBJ2-1; possible D gene TRBD2, 6 bases. There are 16 residues in the CDR3. V lost 3 bases to trimming and J lost 4 bases, with 16 bases between them. Looked up from germline, CDR1 is MDHEN and CDR2 is SYDVKM. CDR3 region: CASSLGLSPVYNEQFF. The CDR3 DNA is TGTGCCAGCAGTTTGGGACTCTCACCCGTATACAATGAGCAGTTCTTC.

This clonotype was observed a handful of times. The J gene is TRBJ2-1, the V gene TRBV24-1; D is unresolved. V gave up 5 bases and J gave up 8 bases, with 9 bases separating them. Germline V CDR1 and CDR2: KGHDR, SFDVKD. The CDR3 covers 12 residues. The DNA of the CDR3 is TGTGCCACCAGTGCCCCCCAGGATGAGCAGTTCTTC. As protein: CATSAPQDEQFF.

There are many counts of this clonotype. The chain employs TRBV12-3 or TRBV12-4 and TRBJ1-6; the D is unclear. The CDR3 sequence is 14 residues long. Trimming cost V 6 bases and J 10 bases, with 16 bases left between them. In DNA form, the CDR3 reads TGTGCCAGCAGATCCCGGCCGGGTTGGTCACCCCTCCACTTT. Translated: CASRSRPGWSPLHF.

The chain's CDR3 is CASSAGPDSGNTIYF. CDR3 in DNA: TGTGCCAGCAGCGCAGGACCGGACTCTGGAAACACCATATATTTT. V gene TRBV7-9 combines with J gene TRBJ1-3; no definite D call. Germline assignment: CDR1 SEHNR and CDR2 FQNEAQ (reference sequence). The CDR3 spans 15 residues. The germline V and J ends were trimmed by 5 bases and 0 bases, with 11 bases remaining between them.

Many counts were recorded for this clonotype. V gene TRBV29-1 combines with J gene TRBJ2-6; 10 positions match TRBD1. Germline values: CDR1 SQVTM, CDR2 ANQGSEA. CDR3 length: 16 residues. V trimming: 5 bases; J trimming: 4 bases; junction bases outside the gene matches: 8. The CDR3 region is CSVSGTGVAGANVLTF. The CDR3 DNA sequence: TGCAGCGTTTCCGGGACAGGGGTAGCAGGGGCCAACGTCCTGACTTTC.

This chain connects TRBV4-1 to TRBJ2-7; TRBD2 aligns across 8 bases. The CDR3 has 14 amino acids. V was pared by 3 bases and J by 4 bases, with 5 bases of the junction left unmatched. Per germline, CDR1 MGHRA and CDR2 YSYEKL. The CDR3 DNA is TGCGCCAGCAGCCATGATACTAGCGGATACGAGCAGTACTTC. It yields the protein CASSHDTSGYEQYF.

This clonotype was detected only a few times. CDR3: CASSLSASGAPYEQYF. In DNA, the CDR3 is TGTGCCAGCAGCTTATCGGCTAGCGGGGCACCCTACGAGCAGTACTTC. The V call is TRBV11-2, the J call TRBJ2-7; 9 nucleotides align to TRBD2. Looked up from germline, CDR1 is SGHAT and CDR2 is FQNNGV. The J segment lost 2 bases and the V segment lost 2 bases, leaving 7 bases of the junction unmatched. This CDR3 region has 16 residues.

This clonotype was found many times. The chain uses TRBV7-6 and TRBJ2-2; 13 bases are a match to TRBD2. The V and J ends lost 4 bases and 0 bases, in that order; junction bases with no gene match: 2. The CDR3 is 17 amino acids. Germline V gene sequence: CDR1 SGHVS, CDR2 FNYEAQ. CDR3 DNA: TGTGCCAGCAGCTCAGGGACTAGCGGGACGAACACCGGGGAGCTGTTTTTT. This encodes CASSSGTSGTNTGELFF.

This clonotype was found many times. The chain couples TRBV6-1 to TRBJ1-3; D is undetermined. The CDR3 has 12 amino acids. V was cut by 7 bases and J by 2 bases, with 6 bases left in between. The germline V gene has CDR1 MNHNS and CDR2 SASEGT. CDR3 residues: CASTRTGNTIYF. The CDR3 coding sequence is TGTGCCAGCACGCGTACTGGAAACACCATATATTTT.

This clonotype was counted many times. The CDR3 is CASSVGGLTHEQYF. Here the CDR3 DNA reads TGTGCCAGCAGCGTAGGGGGGCTGACTCACGAGCAGTACTTC. This chain links TRBV9 with TRBJ2-7, with D tentatively TRBD1 (6 bases). The CDR3 spans 14 residues. Germline V gene lookup returns CDR1 SGDLS and CDR2 YYNGEE. V lost 0 bases, J lost 5 bases, and 12 bases lay in between.

This clonotype was observed at least ten times. The V and J genes are TRBV6-1 and TRBJ2-7; 10 bases line up with TRBD2. Losses at the gene ends were 4 bases for V and 0 bases for J; bases not matched to a gene: 0. Germline loops: CDR1 MNHNS, CDR2 SASEGT. This CDR3 is 14 amino acids long. The CDR3 sequence: CASSGTSGSYEQYF. CDR3 bases: TGTGCCAGCAGTGGGACTAGCGGCTCCTACGAGCAGTACTTC.

The chain employs TRBV7-2 and TRBJ2-7; 8 nucleotides line up with TRBD2. Germline values: CDR1 SGHTA, CDR2 FQGNSA. The V gene end was trimmed by 1 base and the J gene end by 7 bases; junction bases not matched to a gene: 3. The CDR3 totals 13 residues. The CDR3 region is CASSLVAGLEQYF. In DNA, the CDR3 is TGTGCCAGCAGCTTAGTAGCGGGGCTAGAGCAGTACTTC. Variable domain in full (rest from reference TRBV7-2 and TRBJ2-7): GAGVSQSPSNKVTEKGKDVELRCDPISGHTALYWYRQSLGQGLEFLIYFQGNSAPDKSGLPSDRFSAERTGGSVSTLTIQRTQQEDSAVYLCASSLVAGLEQYFGPGTRLTVT.

This clonotype was seen repeatedly, ten times or more. The chain links TRBV28 to TRBJ1-1, with a possible D match to TRBD1 (5 bases). Germline V lookup: CDR1 MDHEN, CDR2 SYDVKM. V was shortened by 6 bases and J by 5 bases, with 13 bases between the two germline ends. CDR3 size: 13 residues. CDR3 in amino acids: CASRFRDGTEAFF. The CDR3 DNA sequence: TGTGCCAGCAGATTCAGGGATGGGACTGAAGCTTTCTTT.

This clonotype occurred many times. The chain carries TRBV7-9 and TRBJ1-4, with unresolved D. Trimming took 4 bases from V and 4 from J, leaving 13 bases between them. The CDR3 covers 15 residues. Per the germline V gene, CDR1 is SEHNR and CDR2 is FQNEAQ (reference sequence). CDR3 nucleotide sequence: TGTGCCAGCAGCTCCCCTCGCGGGAATAATGAAAAACTGTTTTTT. This gives the protein CASSSPRGNNEKLFF.

This chain links TRBV18 with TRBJ2-4, with D unclear. The germline V gene encodes CDR1 KGHSH and CDR2 LQKENI. Trimming removed 0 bases from V and 8 bases from J, with 11 bases in between. The CDR3 runs to 14 residues. The CDR3 region is CASSPPSFRDIQYF. CDR3 coding DNA: TGTGCCAGCTCACCACCGAGCTTCCGGGACATTCAGTACTTC.

There are many counts of this clonotype. This rearrangement joins TRBV5-1 to TRBJ2-1; 10 bases are shared with TRBD1. The J segment lost 5 bases and the V segment lost 0 bases, leaving 5 bases of the junction unmatched. This CDR3 has 16 amino acids. Germline CDR1 and CDR2: SGHRS and YFSETQ. CDR3 DNA sequence: TGCGCCAGCAGCTTGGAAGGGACAGGGGAGGACAATGAGCAGTTCTTC. It encodes CASSLEGTGEDNEQFF.

At least ten counts were recorded for this clonotype. The chain has TRBV13 and TRBJ1-2, with unresolved D. Looked up from germline, CDR1 is PRHDT and CDR2 is FYEKMQ (reference sequence). The germline V and J ends were trimmed by 5 bases and 4 bases, with 17 bases remaining between them. The CDR3 consists of 15 residues. CDR3 region: CASSPPGEFIYGYTF. The CDR3 DNA sequence: TGTGCCAGCAGCCCACCGGGAGAATTCATCTATGGCTACACCTTC.

This clonotype was observed at least ten times. Here the CDR3 reads CASSLQTEGARGAGELFF. The CDR3 DNA reads TGTGCCAGCAGCTTACAGACGGAGGGAGCGAGGGGGGCCGGGGAGCTGTTTTTT. The chain employs TRBV11-2 and TRBJ2-2; D assignment may be TRBD1 or TRBD2 (6 bases each). CDR3 size: 18 residues. With 2 bases removed from V and 6 bases from J, the gap between germline ends came to 22 bases. CDR1 SGHAT and CDR2 FQNNGV come from the germline V gene. Full variable domain (remainder filled in from reference TRBV11-2 and TRBJ2-2): EAGVAQSPRYKIIEKRQSVAFWCNPISGHATLYWYQQILGQGPKLLIQFQNNGVVDDSQLPKDRFSAERLKGVDSTLKIQPAKLEDSAVYLCASSLQTEGARGAGELFFGEGSRLTVL.

J is TRBJ2-7 and V is TRBV29-1, with D tentatively TRBD2 (5 bases). The germline V gene encodes CDR1 SQVTM and CDR2 ANQGSEA. This CDR3 region has 13 residues. V lost 4 bases, J lost 4 bases, and 14 bases lay in between. In DNA form, the CDR3 reads TGCAGCGTTGTACTTCAGACTAATTACGAGCAGTACTTC. Protein sequence: CSVVLQTNYEQYF.

V usage is TRBV20-1 and J usage is TRBJ2-1, with D maybe TRBD2 (6 bases). The CDR3 has 13 amino acids. CDR1 and CDR2 from the germline V gene are DFQATT and SNEGSKA (reference sequence). Trimming left V 3 bases short and J 7 bases short, with 13 bases between. CDR3 nucleotides: TGCAGTGCTAGGGACTACTCCCCGAATGAGCAGTTCTTC. As protein: CSARDYSPNEQFF.